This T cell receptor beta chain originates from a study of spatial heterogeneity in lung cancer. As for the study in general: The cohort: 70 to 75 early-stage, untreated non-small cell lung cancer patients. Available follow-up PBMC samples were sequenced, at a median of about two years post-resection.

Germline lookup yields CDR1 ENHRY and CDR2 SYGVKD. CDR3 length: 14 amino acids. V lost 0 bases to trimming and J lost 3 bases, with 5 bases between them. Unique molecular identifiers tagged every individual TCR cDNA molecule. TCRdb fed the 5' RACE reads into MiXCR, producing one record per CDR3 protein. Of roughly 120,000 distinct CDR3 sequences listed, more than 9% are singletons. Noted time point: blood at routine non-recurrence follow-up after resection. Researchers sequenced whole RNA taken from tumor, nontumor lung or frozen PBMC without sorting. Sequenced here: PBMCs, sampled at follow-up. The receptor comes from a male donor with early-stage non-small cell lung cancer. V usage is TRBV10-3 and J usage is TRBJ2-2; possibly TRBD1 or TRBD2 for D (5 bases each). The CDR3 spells CAISESGDTGELFF. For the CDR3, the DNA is TGTGCCATCAGTGAGTCGGGGGACACCGGGGAGCTGTTTTTT.